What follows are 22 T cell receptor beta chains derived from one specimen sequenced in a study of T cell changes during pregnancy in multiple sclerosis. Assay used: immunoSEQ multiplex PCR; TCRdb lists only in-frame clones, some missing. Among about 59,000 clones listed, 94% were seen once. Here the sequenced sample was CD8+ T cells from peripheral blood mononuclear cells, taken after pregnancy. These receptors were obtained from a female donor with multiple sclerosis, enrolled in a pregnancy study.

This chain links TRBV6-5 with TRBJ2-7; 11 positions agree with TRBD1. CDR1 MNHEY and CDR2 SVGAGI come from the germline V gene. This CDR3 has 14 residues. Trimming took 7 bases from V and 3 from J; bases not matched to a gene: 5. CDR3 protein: CASTYGTGGYEQYF. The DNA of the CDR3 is TGTGCCAGCACCTACGGGACAGGGGGCTACGAGCAGTACTTC.

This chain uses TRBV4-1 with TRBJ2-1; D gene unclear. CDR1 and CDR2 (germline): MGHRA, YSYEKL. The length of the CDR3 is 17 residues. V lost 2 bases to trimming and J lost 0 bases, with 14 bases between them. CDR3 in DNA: TGCGCCAGCAGCCAACTGATACCCCCCAGCTCCTACAATGAGCAGTTCTTC. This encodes CASSQLIPPSSYNEQFF.

The CDR3: CASSLDRGREQYF. The CDR3 DNA sequence: TGTGCCAGCAGCCTTGACAGGGGGCGCGAGCAGTACTTC. The J gene is TRBJ2-7, the V gene TRBV7-7, with TRBD1 matching 10 bases. There are 13 residues in the CDR3. After removal of 5 bases from V and 6 bases from J, the junction contained 4 bases not matched to a gene. Per the germline V gene, CDR1 is SSHAT and CDR2 is FNYEAQ (reference sequence).

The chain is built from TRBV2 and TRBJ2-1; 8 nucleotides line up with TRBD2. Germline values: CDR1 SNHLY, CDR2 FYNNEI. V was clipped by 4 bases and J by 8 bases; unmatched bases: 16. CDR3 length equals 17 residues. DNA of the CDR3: TGTGCCAGCAGTGGCCCTACCGTGGGGGGCGGGGGGCATGAGCAGTTCTTC. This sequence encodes CASSGPTVGGGGHEQFF. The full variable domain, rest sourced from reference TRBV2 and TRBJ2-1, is EPEVTQTPSHQVTQMGQEVILRCVPISNHLYFYWYRQILGQKVEFLVSFYNNEISEKSEIFDDQFSVERPDGSNFTLKIRSTKLEDSAMYFCASSGPTVGGGGHEQFFGPGTRLTVL.

The CDR3 bases are TGTGCCAGTAACTTCGGGGGGGCCTCTAATGAGCAGTTCTTC. Amino acids: CASNFGGASNEQFF. The chain links TRBV19 to TRBJ2-1, with 8 bases fitting TRBD2. J was trimmed by 7 bases and V by 7 bases; bases with no gene match: 9. Germline V gives CDR1 LNHDA, CDR2 SQIVND (reference sequence). The CDR3 is 14 residues long.

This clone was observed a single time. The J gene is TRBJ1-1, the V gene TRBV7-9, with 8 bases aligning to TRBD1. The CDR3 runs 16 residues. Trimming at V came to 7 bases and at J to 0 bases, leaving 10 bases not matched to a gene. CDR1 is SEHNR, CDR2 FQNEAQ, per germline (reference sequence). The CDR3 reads CASTSSRTGMNTEAFF. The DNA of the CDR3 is TGTGCCAGCACCTCGTCTAGGACAGGGATGAACACTGAAGCTTTCTTT.

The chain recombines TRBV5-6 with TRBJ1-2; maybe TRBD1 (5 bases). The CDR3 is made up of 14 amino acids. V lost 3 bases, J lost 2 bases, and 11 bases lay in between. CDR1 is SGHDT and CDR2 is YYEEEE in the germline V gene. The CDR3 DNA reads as TGTGCCAGCAGCTCCTTTGGGGGGAACTATGGCTACACCTTC. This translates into CASSSFGGNYGYTF.

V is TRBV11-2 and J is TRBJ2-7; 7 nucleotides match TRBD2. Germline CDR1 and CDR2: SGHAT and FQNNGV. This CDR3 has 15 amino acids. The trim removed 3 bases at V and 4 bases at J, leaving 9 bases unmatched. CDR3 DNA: TGTGCCAGCAGCTTCGGTGTGGGAGGGCCGTACGAGCAGTACTTC. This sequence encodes CASSFGVGGPYEQYF.

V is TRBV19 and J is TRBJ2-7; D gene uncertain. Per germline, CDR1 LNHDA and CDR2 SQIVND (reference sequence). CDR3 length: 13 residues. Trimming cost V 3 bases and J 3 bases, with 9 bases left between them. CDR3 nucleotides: TGTGCCAGTAGTATCCAGGAAAACTACGAGCAGTACTTC. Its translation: CASSIQENYEQYF.

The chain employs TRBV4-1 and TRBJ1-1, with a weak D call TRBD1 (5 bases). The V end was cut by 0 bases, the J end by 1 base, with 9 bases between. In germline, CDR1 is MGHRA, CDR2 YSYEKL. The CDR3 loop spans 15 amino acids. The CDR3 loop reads CASSQDPQGNTEAFF. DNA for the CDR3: TGCGCCAGCAGCCAAGATCCTCAGGGGAACACTGAAGCTTTCTTT.

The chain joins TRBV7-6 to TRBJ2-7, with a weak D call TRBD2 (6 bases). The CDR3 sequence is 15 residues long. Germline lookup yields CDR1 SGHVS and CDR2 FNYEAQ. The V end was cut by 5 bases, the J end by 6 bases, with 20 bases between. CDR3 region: CASSQGSGGLGEQYF. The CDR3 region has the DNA TGTGCCAGCAGCCAAGGTAGCGGAGGGCTCGGCGAGCAGTACTTC.

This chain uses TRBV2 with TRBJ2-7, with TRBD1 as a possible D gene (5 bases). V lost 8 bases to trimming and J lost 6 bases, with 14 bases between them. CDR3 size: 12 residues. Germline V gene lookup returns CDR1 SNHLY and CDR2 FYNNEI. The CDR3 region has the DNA TGTGCCAGCGCTTCAGGGATCGTCGAGCAGTACTTC. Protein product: CASASGIVEQYF.

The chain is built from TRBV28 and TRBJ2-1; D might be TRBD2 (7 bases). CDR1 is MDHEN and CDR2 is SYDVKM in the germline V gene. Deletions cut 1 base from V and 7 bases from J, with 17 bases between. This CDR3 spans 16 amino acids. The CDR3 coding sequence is TGTGCCAGCAGTTTATTTGGCGGGGGCAATTTGAATGAGCAGTTCTTC. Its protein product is CASSLFGGGNLNEQFF. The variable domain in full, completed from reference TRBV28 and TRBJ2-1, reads DVKVTQSSRYLVKRTGEKVFLECVQDMDHENMFWYRQDPGLGLRLIYFSYDVKMKEKGDIPEGYSVSREKKERFSLILESASTNQTSMYLCASSLFGGGNLNEQFFGPGTRLTVL.

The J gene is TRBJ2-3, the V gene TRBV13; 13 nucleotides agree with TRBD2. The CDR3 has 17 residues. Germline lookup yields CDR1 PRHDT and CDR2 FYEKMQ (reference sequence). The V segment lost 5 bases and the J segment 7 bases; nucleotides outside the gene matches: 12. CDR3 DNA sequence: TGTGCCAGCAGCGCCCAACCGGGACTAGCGGGATTATATACGCAGTATTTT. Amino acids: CASSAQPGLAGLYTQYF.

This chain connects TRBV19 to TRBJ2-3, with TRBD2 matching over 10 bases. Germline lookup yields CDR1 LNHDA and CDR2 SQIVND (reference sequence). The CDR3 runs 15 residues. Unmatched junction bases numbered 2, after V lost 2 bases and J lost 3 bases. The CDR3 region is CASSILAGETDTQYF. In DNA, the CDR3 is TGTGCCAGTAGTATACTAGCGGGAGAAACAGATACGCAGTATTTT.

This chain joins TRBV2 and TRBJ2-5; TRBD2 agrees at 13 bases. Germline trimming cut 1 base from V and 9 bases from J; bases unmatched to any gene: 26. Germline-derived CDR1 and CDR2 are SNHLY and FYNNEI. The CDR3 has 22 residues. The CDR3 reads CASSEVAVGLAGAEGTEKAQYF. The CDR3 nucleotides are TGTGCCAGCAGTGAAGTGGCCGTCGGACTAGCGGGAGCGGAGGGGACAGAGAAGGCCCAGTACTTC.

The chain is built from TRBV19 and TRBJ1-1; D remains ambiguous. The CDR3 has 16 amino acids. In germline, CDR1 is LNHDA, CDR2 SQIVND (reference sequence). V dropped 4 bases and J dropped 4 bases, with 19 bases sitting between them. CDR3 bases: TGTGCCAGTAGTAATAAGATTAGCATTATTCGCACTGAAGCTTTCTTT. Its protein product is CASSNKISIIRTEAFF.

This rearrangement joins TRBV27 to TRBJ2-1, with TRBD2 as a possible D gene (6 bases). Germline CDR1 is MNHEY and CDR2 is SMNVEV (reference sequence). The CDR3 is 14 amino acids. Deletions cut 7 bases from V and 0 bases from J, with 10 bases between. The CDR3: CASKEGSSYNEQFF. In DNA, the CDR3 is TGTGCCAGCAAGGAGGGGAGCTCCTACAATGAGCAGTTCTTC.

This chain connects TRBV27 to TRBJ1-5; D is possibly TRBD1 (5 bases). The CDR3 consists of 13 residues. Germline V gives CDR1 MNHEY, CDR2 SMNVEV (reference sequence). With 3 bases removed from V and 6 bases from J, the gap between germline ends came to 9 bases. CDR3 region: CASSFGRAQPQHF. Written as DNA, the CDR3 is TGTGCCAGCAGTTTCGGCAGGGCTCAGCCCCAGCATTTT.

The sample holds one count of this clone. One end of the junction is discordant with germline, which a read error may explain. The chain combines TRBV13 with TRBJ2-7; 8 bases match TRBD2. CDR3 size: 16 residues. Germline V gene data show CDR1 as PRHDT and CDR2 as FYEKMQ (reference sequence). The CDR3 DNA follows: TGTGCCAGCAGCTTAGCGACTAGCGCTGGGGGTTACGGGCAGTACTTC. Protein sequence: CASSLATSAGGYGQYF.

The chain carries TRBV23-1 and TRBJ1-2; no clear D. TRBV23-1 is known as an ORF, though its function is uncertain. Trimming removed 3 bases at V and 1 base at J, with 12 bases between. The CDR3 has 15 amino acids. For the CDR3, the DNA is TGCGCCAGCAGTCACCACCCCGGAGATAACTATGGCTACACCTTC. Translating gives CASSHHPGDNYGYTF.

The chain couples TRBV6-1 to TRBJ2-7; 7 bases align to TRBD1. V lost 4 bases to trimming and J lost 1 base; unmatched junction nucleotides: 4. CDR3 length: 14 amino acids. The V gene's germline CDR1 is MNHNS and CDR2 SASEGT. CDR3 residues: CASSARTGSYEQYF. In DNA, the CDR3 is TGTGCCAGCAGTGCCCGGACAGGTTCCTACGAGCAGTACTTC.